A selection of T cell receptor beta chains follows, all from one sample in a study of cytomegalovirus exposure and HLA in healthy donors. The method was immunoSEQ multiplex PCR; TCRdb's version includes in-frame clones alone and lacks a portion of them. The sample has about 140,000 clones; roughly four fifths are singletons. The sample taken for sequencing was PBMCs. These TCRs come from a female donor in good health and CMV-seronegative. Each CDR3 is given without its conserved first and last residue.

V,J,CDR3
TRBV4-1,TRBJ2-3,ASSQGYRVTDTQY
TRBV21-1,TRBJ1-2,ASSKAGQGSHYGYT
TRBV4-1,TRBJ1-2,ASSQDFSYGYT
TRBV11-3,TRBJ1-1,ASSIRQGRYTEAF
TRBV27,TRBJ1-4,ASSLGGTAKLF
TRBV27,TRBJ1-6,ASSSPHDRGSSYNSPLH
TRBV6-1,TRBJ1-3,ASSSGYARTDTIY
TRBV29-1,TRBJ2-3,SVDLRLAGGKDTQY
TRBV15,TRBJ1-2,ATSRAGTGAEYGYT
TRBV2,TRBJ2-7,ASSERQGSYEQY
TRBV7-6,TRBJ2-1,ASSLVEGREIHNEQF
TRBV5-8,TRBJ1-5,ASSLELTGFYSNQPQH
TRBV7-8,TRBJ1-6,ASSSGQDNSPLH
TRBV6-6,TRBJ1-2,ASSDSRTSGGYT
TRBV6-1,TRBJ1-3,ASSPTLQSTIY
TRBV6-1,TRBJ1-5,ASSSTGYSDQPQH
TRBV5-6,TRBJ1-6,ASSLGQDNSPLH
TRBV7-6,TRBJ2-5,ASRPTRGAGTQY
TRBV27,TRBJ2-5,ASSLRLDPQETQY
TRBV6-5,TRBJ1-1,ASSPVTVFGTEAF
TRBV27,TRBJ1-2,ASSPGTDDNYGYT
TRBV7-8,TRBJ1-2,ASSTPPAGHT
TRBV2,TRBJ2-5,ASSGGLAVQETQY
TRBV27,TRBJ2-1,ASSLSEPSGSSYNEQF
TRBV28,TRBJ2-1,ASSTRTSGPYNEQF
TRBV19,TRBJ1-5,ASSIVAGHGNQPQH
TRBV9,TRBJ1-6,ASSVGQGYNLPLH
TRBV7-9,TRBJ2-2,ASSRDILGTGELF